This T cell receptor (beta chain) was documented in a study of Graves' ophthalmopathy and Graves' hyperthyroidism. The study, taken as a whole, reports: Blood samples also showed most expanded thyroid clonotypes exceeding 0.001 frequency.

This clonotype was detected ten times or more. Antigen specificity is unknown. Exclusion applied to patients with other autoimmune diseases, uncontrolled infections, pregnancy or lactation. The diagnostic workup employed clinical symptoms, serum thyroxine, TRAb, thyroid ultrasound and orbital computed tomography. Fresh peripheral blood (approximately 10 ml) yielded the PBMCs. V lost 3 bases and J 4 bases, leaving 12 bases between the germline ends. Per germline, CDR1 SQVTM and CDR2 ANQGSEA. The CDR3 has 13 residues. For repertoire sequencing, the TCR beta CDR3 regions were amplified from RNA transcripts. HTBI primers primed a first-round RT-PCR, and a second-round multiplex PCR followed. TCRdb fed the multiplex PCR reads into MiXCR, producing one record per CDR3 protein. The data contain about 700,000 distinct CDR3 sequences, roughly two fifths of them singletons.

This clonotype originated in an adult man with Graves' ophthalmopathy. The sample taken for sequencing was peripheral blood. The genes are TRBV29-1 and TRBJ1-2, with D possibly matching TRBD1 (6 bases). CDR3 region: CSVDPQGTYGYTF. The DNA for the CDR3 is TGCAGCGTTGACCCACAGGGTACCTATGGCTACACCTTC.